This entry lists 15 T cell receptor beta chains sequenced from one sample in a study of pediatric ulcerative colitis. During colonoscopy, one to two rectal pinch biopsies were collected. Generated by immunoSEQ multiplex PCR, the TCRdb table keeps only in-frame clones and is missing some. The table records about 35,000 clones, about 81% of them present only once. The sequenced sample consisted of gut tissue. All receptors derive from a boy aged 10-17 years with mild ulcerative colitis.

This clone has only a few counts. The gene calls are TRBV30 and TRBJ1-1, with D hard to call. Trimming cost V 1 base and J 5 bases, with 8 bases left between them. The CDR3 runs 12 residues. Looked up from germline, CDR1 is GTSNPN and CDR2 is SVGIG (reference sequence). CDR3 in DNA: TGTGCCTGGAGTGGTGTAGAGACTGAAGCTTTCTTT. Translation: CAWSGVETEAFF.

This chain joins TRBV29-1 and TRBJ2-7; 9 bases fit TRBD2. With V trimmed by 6 bases and J by 0 bases, 12 bases remained unmatched. Germline loops: CDR1 SQVTM, CDR2 ANQGSEA. The CDR3 sequence is 16 residues long. CDR3 in DNA: TGCAGCGTGGGGGGTCTCGGACTAGCGAGCTCCTACGAGCAGTACTTC. Translating it yields CSVGGLGLASSYEQYF.

The V call is TRBV21-1, the J call TRBJ1-1. TRBV21-1 is annotated as a pseudogene. The CDR3 covers 17 residues. In nucleotides, the CDR3 is TGTGCCAGCAGCAAAGCGCACCAGACAACTAGGAGGACTGAAGCTTTCTTT. Translating gives CASSKAHQTTRRTEAFF.

The gene calls are TRBV7-2 and TRBJ2-2; weak D call: TRBD2 (5 bases). CDR3 size: 17 residues. The ends were cut back, 1 base at V and 1 base at J, with 13 bases in the middle. Germline assignment: CDR1 SGHTA and CDR2 FQGNSA. CDR3 residues: CASSLEFGVMNTGELFF. In DNA, the CDR3 is TGTGCCAGCAGCTTAGAGTTCGGGGTGATGAACACCGGGGAGCTGTTTTTT.

The chain couples TRBV2 to TRBJ1-1; D ambiguous. The CDR3 extends over 14 amino acids. Germline-derived CDR1 and CDR2 are SNHLY and FYNNEI. Trimming stripped 2 bases from V and 5 bases from J, with 12 bases between. The CDR3 nucleotides read TGTGCCAGCAGTGAATTCGAGGTACAGACTGAAGCTTTCTTT. It is translated as CASSEFEVQTEAFF.

The chain links TRBV7-2 to TRBJ2-7, with D hard to call. CDR3 length: 12 amino acids. Germline assignment: CDR1 SGHTA and CDR2 FQGNSA. V dropped 3 bases and J dropped 5 bases, with 8 bases sitting between them. CDR3 in DNA: TGTGCCAGCAGCTTTATCAGCGACGAGCAGTACTTC. Protein: CASSFISDEQYF.

V and J are TRBV19 and TRBJ2-5; a possible D gene is TRBD2 (6 bases). Trimming pared 3 bases from V and 7 bases from J, leaving 15 bases between. CDR3 length: 14 amino acids. The germline V gene has CDR1 LNHDA and CDR2 SQIVND (reference sequence). The CDR3 bases are TGTGCCAGTAGTATCGTGGGACTTTCGGCGACCCAGTACTTC. Translated, it gives CASSIVGLSATQYF.

With respect to this clone: Other DNA sequences from this sample encode an identical CDR3 as well. V and J are TRBV29-1 and TRBJ2-7; D may be TRBD2 (5 bases). The ends were cut back, 3 bases at V and 7 bases at J, with 10 bases in the middle. The CDR3 spans 11 residues. Germline CDR1 SQVTM, CDR2 ANQGSEA. CDR3 region: CSVEEEGEQYF. DNA of the CDR3: TGCAGCGTTGAGGAGGAAGGGGAGCAGTACTTC.

This chain connects TRBV25-1 to TRBJ2-3; the match to TRBD1 covers 9 bases. The CDR3 extends over 15 amino acids. CDR1 MGHDK and CDR2 SYGVNS come from the germline V gene. J lost 2 bases, V lost 7 bases, and 7 bases had no gene match. As DNA, the CDR3 is TGTGCCAGCACTTCGACAGGGGGTCACACAGATACGCAGTATTTT. It codes for CASTSTGGHTDTQYF.

V usage is TRBV15 and J usage is TRBJ1-2; D not certain. V was cut by 5 bases and J by 0 bases, with 4 bases left in between. This CDR3 has 12 amino acids. Germline-derived CDR1 and CDR2 are LNHNV and YYDKDF (reference sequence). CDR3 DNA sequence: TGTGCCACCAGCTTAACTAACTATGGCTACACCTTC. This sequence encodes CATSLTNYGYTF.

The chain couples TRBV5-8 to TRBJ1-4; D is ambiguous. The CDR3 runs 12 residues. Germline lookup yields CDR1 SGHTS and CDR2 YDEGEE. Trimming shortened V by 0 bases and J by 11 bases, and 8 bases separated the two germline ends. CDR3 nucleotide sequence: TGTGCCAGCAGCTTGGGGGTGAAGAAACTGTTTTTT. This gives the protein CASSLGVKKLFF.

The chain couples TRBV5-5 to TRBJ1-5; 7 bases match TRBD1. Per the germline V gene, CDR1 is SGHKS and CDR2 is YYEKEE (reference sequence). There are 16 residues in the CDR3. With 0 bases clipped from V and 10 bases from J, the junction kept 13 bases outside the gene matches. CDR3 in amino acids: CASSLGLLGGGQPQHF. CDR3 nucleotide sequence: TGTGCCAGCAGCTTGGGCCTGTTAGGGGGCGGGCAACCCCAGCATTTT.

The V and J genes are TRBV7-2 and TRBJ2-3; TRBD2 agrees at 9 bases. The V segment lost 5 bases and the J segment 2 bases; nucleotides outside the gene matches: 8. CDR3 size: 16 residues. Germline V gene lookup returns CDR1 SGHTA and CDR2 FQGNSA. In DNA, the CDR3 is TGTGCCAGCAGCCCCATAGCGGGGGCAACCACAGATACGCAGTATTTT. Translating gives CASSPIAGATTDTQYF. Filled out from reference TRBV7-2 and TRBJ2-3, the complete variable domain reads GAGVSQSPSNKVTEKGKDVELRCDPISGHTALYWYRQSLGQGLEFLIYFQGNSAPDKSGLPSDRFSAERTGGSVSTLTIQRTQQEDSAVYLCASSPIAGATTDTQYFGPGTRLTVL.

This chain links TRBV5-8 with TRBJ2-1; no clear D gene. The CDR3 length is 12 residues. CDR1 and CDR2 from the germline V gene are SGHTS and YDEGEE. V lost 1 base and J lost 9, with 8 bases in between. The CDR3 coding sequence is TGTGCCAGCAGCTTGCCTGGGCTTGAGCAGTTCTTC. This translates into CASSLPGLEQFF.

The chain uses TRBV30 and TRBJ1-6; possibly TRBD1 for D (5 bases). V was pared by 3 bases and J by 6 bases, with 12 bases between. The CDR3 has 14 amino acids. Germline values: CDR1 GTSNPN, CDR2 SVGIG (reference sequence). The CDR3 nucleotides are TGTGCCTGGAGAACCGGGACCTCTAATTCACCCCTCCACTTT. Its translation: CAWRTGTSNSPLHF.